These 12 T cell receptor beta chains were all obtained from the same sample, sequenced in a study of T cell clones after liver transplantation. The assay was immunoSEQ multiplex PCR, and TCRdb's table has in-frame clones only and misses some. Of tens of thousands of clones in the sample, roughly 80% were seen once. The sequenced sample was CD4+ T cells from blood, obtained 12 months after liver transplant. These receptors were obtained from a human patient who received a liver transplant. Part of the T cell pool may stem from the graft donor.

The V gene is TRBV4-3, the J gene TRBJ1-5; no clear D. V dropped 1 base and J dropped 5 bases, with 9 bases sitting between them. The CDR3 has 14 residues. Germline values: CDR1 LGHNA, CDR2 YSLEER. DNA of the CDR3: TGCGCCAGCAGCCAAGTGCAGGCCGATCAGCCCCAGCATTTT. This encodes CASSQVQADQPQHF.

The CDR3: CASSLGQGSRFSTEAFF. CDR3 sequence (DNA): TGTGCCAGCAGCTTGGGACAGGGAAGCAGGTTTAGCACTGAAGCTTTCTTT. The chain couples TRBV7-8 to TRBJ1-1, with 9 nucleotides matching TRBD1. The V gene's germline CDR1 is SGHVS and CDR2 FQNEAQ. This CDR3 is 17 amino acids long. J was trimmed by 4 bases and V by 3 bases; bases with no gene match: 12.

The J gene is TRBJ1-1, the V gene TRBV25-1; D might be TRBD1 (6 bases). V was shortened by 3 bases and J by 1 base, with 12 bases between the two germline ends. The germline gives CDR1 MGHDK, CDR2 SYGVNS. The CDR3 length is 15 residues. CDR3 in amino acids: CASSDGSRGNTEAFF. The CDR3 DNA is TGTGCCAGCAGTGATGGTAGCAGGGGGAACACTGAAGCTTTCTTT.

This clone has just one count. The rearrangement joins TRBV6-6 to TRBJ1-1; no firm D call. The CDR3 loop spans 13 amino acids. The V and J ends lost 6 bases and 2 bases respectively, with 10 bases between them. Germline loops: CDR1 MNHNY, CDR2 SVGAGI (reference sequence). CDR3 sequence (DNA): TGTGCCAGCAGACAGTCTGCAAACACTGAAGCTTTCTTT. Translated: CASRQSANTEAFF.

The CDR3 DNA reads TGTGCCAGCAGCTTAAGGCATAACACCGGGGAGCTGTTTTTT. Amino acid sequence: CASSLRHNTGELFF. The chain combines TRBV7-2 with TRBJ2-2; D not certain. Germline V CDR1 and CDR2: SGHTA, FQGNSA. The CDR3 extends over 14 amino acids. Trimming stripped 2 bases from V and 2 bases from J, with 6 bases between.

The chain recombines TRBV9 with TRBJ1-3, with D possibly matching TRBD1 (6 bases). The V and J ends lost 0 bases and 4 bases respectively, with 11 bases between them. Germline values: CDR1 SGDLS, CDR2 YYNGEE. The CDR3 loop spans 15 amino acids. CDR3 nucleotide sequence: TGTGCCAGCAGCGTAGGAGGGGGAAGCGGAAACACCATATATTTT. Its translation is CASSVGGGSGNTIYF.

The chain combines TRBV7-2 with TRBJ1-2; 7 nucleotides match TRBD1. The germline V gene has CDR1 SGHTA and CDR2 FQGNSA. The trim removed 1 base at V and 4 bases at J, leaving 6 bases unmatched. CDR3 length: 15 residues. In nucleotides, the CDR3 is TGTGCCAGCAGCTTAGGGGAGGGGGCTGGCTATGGCTACACCTTC. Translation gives CASSLGEGAGYGYTF.

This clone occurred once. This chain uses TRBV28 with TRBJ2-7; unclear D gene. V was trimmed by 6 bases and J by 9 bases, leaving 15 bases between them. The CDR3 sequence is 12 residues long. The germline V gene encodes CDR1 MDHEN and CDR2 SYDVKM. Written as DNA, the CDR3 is TGTGCCAGCAGCCCCTACGCACTCGGGCAGTACTTC. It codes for CASSPYALGQYF.

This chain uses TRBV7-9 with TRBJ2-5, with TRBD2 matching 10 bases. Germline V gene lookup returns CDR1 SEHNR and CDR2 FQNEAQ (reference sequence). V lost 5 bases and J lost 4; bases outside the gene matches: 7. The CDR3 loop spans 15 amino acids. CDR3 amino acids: CASSPRGLATETQYF. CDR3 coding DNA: TGTGCCAGCAGCCCCAGGGGACTAGCGACAGAGACCCAGTACTTC.

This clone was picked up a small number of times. The CDR3 nucleotides read TGTGCCAGCAGCTTGAGGGACAGGGGCAGCAAGCAGTACTTC. The encoded protein is CASSLRDRGSKQYF. The V call is TRBV5-6, the J call TRBJ2-7, with 10 bases fitting TRBD1. The germline V gene encodes CDR1 SGHDT and CDR2 YYEEEE. The CDR3 consists of 14 residues. V shed 1 base and J 8 bases; nucleotides not matched to a gene: 6. Looking up the rest from reference TRBV5-6 and TRBJ2-7 gives the full variable domain: DAGVTQSPTHLIKTRGQQVTLRCSPKSGHDTVSWYQQALGQGPQFIFQYYEEEERQRGNFPDRFSGHQFPNYSSELNVNALLLGDSALYLCASSLRDRGSKQYFGPGTRLTVT.

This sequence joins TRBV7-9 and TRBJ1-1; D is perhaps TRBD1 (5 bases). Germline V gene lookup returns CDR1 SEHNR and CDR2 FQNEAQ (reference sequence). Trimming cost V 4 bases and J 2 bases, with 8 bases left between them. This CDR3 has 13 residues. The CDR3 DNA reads TGTGCCAGCAGCTACGACAGCAACACTGAAGCTTTCTTT. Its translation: CASSYDSNTEAFF.

CDR3 in amino acids: CASSLGGFFIEQYF. In DNA form, the CDR3 reads TGTGCCAGCAGCTTAGGGGGTTTTTTTATCGAGCAGTACTTC. The chain couples TRBV11-2 to TRBJ2-7; no definite D call. CDR1 is SGHAT, CDR2 FQNNGV, per germline. This CDR3 is 14 amino acids long. V lost 1 base, J lost 6 bases, and 13 bases lay in between.